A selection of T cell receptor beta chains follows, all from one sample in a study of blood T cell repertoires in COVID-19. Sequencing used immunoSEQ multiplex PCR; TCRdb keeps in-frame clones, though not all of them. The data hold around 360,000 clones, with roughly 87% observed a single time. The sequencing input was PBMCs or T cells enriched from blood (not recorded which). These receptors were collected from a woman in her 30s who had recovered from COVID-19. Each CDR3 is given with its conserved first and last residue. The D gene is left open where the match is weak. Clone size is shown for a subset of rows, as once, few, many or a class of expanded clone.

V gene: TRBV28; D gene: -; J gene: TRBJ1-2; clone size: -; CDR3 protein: CASSSGYGYTF; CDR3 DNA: TGTGCCAGCAGTTCCGGCTATGGCTACACCTTC
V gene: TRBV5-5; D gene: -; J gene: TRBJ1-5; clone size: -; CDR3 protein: CASSLYNQPQHF; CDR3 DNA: TGTGCCAGCAGCCTATACAATCAGCCCCAGCATTTT
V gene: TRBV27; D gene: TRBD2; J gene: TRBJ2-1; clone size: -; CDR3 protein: CASSYAGVESEQFF; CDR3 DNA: TGTGCCAGCAGTTACGCGGGAGTTGAAAGCGAGCAGTTCTTC
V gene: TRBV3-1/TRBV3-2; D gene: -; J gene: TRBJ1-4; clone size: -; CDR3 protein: CASSPTGLATEKLFF; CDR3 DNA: TGTGCCAGCAGCCCCACCGGACTCGCCACTGAAAAACTGTTTTTT
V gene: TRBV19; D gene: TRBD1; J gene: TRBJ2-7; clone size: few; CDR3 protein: CASSLGTGGFYEQYF; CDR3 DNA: TGTGCCAGTAGCCTCGGGACAGGGGGCTTCTACGAGCAGTACTTC
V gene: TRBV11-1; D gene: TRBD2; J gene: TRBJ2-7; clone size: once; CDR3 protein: CASSKAGAGVAYEQYF; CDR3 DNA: TGTGCCAGCAGCAAAGCCGGGGCGGGGGTAGCCTACGAGCAGTACTTC
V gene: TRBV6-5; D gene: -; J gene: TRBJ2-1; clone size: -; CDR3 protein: CASSTRDNSYNEQFF; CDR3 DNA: TGTGCCAGCAGTACGCGGGATAACTCCTACAATGAGCAGTTCTTC
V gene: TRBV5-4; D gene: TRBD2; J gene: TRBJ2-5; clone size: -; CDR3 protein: CASSLRLAGQETQYF; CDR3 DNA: TGTGCCAGCAGCTTACGACTAGCGGGACAAGAGACCCAGTACTTC
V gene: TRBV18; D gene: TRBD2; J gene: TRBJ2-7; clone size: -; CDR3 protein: CASSQSGGEVQYF; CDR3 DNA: TGTGCCAGCTCACAATCGGGGGGAGAGGTGCAGTACTTC
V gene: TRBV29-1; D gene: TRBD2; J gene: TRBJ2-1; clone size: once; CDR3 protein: CSVAGKAGGIVSYNEQFF; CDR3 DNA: TGCAGCGTTGCGGGAAAAGCGGGAGGCATAGTCTCCTACAATGAGCAGTTCTTC
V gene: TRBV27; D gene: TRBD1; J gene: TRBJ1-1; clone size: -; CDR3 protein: CASQTYRGGTEAFF; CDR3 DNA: TGTGCCAGCCAAACCTACAGGGGAGGCACTGAAGCTTTCTTT
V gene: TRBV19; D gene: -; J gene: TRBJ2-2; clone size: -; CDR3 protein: CASSTTTTGELFF; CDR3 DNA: TGTGCCAGTAGTACAACCACAACCGGGGAGCTGTTTTTT
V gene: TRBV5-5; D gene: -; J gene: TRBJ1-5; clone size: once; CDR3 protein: CASSLTGQPQHF; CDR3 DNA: TGTGCCAGCAGCTTAACAGGGCAGCCCCAGCATTTT
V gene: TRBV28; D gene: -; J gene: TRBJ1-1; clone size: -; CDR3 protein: CASSLSRNTEAFF; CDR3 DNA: TGTGCCAGCAGTTTGTCCAGGAACACTGAAGCTTTCTTT
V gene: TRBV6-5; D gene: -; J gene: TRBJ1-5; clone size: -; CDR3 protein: CAIRGFNSNQPQHF; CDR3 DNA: TGTGCCATACGGGGGTTTAATAGCAATCAGCCCCAGCATTTT
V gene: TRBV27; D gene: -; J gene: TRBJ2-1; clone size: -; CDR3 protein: CASSRSWDIEQFF; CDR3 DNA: TGTGCCAGCAGTCGTTCTTGGGACATTGAGCAGTTCTTC
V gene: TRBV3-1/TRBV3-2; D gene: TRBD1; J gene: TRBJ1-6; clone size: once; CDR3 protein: CASSPNRGPDSPLHF; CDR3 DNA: TGTGCCAGCAGCCCTAACAGGGGGCCGGATTCACCCCTCCACTTT
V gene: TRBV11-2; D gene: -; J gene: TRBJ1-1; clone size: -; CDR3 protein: CASSLSGGGTEAFF; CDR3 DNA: TGTGCCAGCAGCTTATCTGGGGGAGGCACTGAAGCTTTCTTT
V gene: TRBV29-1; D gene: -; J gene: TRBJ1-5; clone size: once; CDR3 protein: CSAKGGRHQPQHF; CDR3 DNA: TGCAGCGCCAAGGGGGGGAGGCATCAGCCCCAGCATTTT
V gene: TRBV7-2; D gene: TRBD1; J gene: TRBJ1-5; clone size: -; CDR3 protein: CASSRDRGWQPQHF; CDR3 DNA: TGTGCCAGCAGCCGTGACAGGGGCTGGCAGCCCCAGCATTTT
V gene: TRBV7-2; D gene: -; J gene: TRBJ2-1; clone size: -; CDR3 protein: CASSSVLGSYNEQFF; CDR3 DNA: TGTGCCAGCAGCTCCGTCCTCGGTTCCTACAATGAGCAGTTCTTC
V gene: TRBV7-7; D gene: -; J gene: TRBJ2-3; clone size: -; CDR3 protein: CASSLGVAPSTDTQYF; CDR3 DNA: TGTGCTAGCAGCTTAGGGGTAGCGCCTAGCACAGATACGCAGTATTTT
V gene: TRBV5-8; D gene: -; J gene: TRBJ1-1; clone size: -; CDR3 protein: CASSLDQRATEAFF; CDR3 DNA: TGTGCCAGCAGCTTGGATCAGAGGGCCACTGAAGCTTTCTTT
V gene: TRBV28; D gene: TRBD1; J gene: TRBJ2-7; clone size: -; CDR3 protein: CASNSGGGNSYEQYF; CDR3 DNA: TGTGCCAGCAATTCAGGGGGTGGGAACTCCTACGAGCAGTACTTC
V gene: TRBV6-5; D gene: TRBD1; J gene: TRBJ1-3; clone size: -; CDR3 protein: CASSPVTGGGNTIYF; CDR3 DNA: TGTGCCAGCAGTCCGGTGACAGGGGGCGGAAACACCATATATTTT
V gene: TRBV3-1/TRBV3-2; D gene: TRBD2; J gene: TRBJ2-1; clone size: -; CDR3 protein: CASSPTSGRQEQFF; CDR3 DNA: TGTGCCAGCAGCCCGACTAGCGGGAGACAAGAGCAGTTCTTC
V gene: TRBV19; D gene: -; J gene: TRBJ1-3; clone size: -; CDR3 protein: CASALVSTSGNTIYF; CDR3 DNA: TGTGCCAGCGCCCTGGTGAGCACCTCTGGAAACACCATATATTTT
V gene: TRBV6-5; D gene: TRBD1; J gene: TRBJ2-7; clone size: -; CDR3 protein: CASRVGGETYEQYF; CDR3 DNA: TGTGCCAGCAGAGTAGGGGGCGAGACCTACGAGCAGTACTTC
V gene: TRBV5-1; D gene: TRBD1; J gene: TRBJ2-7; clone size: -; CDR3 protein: CASSLGQGNYYEQYF; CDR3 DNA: TGCGCCAGCAGCTTGGGACAGGGAAATTATTACGAGCAGTACTTC
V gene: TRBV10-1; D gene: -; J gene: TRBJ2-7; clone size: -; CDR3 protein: CASSEFGSSYEQYF; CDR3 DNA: TGCGCCAGCAGTGAATTTGGCAGCTCCTACGAGCAGTACTTC
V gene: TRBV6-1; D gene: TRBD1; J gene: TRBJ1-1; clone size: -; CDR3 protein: CASSEDTGGPTEAFF; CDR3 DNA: TGTGCCAGCAGTGAAGATACAGGGGGGCCCACTGAAGCTTTCTTT
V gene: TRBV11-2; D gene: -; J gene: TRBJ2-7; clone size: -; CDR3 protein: CASSSRTAYEQYF; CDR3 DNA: TGTGCCAGCAGCTCCCGGACAGCCTACGAGCAGTACTTC
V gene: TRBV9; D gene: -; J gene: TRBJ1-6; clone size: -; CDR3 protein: CASRTENSPLHF; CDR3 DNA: TGTGCCAGTAGGACAGAAAATTCACCCCTCCACTTT
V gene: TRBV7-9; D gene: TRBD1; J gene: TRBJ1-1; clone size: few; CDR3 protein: CASSEGDSEAFF; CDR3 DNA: TGTGCCAGCAGCGAAGGGGACAGTGAAGCTTTCTTT
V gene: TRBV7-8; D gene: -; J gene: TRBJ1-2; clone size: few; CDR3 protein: CASSSPLTPLRGYTF; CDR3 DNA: TGTGCCAGCAGCTCCCCCCTAACACCTTTGAGGGGCTACACCTTC
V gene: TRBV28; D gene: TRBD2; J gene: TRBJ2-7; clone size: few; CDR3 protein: CASSLPGGAYEQYF; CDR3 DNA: TGTGCCAGCAGTCTTCCGGGGGGGGCCTACGAGCAGTACTTC
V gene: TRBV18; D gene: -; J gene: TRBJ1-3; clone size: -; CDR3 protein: CASSPPAWLQTSSGNTIYF; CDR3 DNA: TGTGCCAGCTCACCCCCGGCGTGGCTACAGACCAGCTCTGGAAACACCATATATTTT
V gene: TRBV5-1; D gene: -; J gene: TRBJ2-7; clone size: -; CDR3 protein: CASSLGGGVYEQYF; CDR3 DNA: TGCGCCAGCAGCTTGGGGGGAGGTGTCTACGAGCAGTACTTC
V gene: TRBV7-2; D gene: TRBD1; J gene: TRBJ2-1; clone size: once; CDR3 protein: CASSQDRGQPYNEQFF; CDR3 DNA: TGTGCCAGCAGCCAGGACAGGGGCCAACCCTACAATGAGCAGTTCTTC
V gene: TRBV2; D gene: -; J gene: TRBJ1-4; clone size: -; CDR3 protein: CASSGEGVNEKLFF; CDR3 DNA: TGTGCCAGCAGTGGAGAGGGCGTGAATGAAAAACTGTTTTTT
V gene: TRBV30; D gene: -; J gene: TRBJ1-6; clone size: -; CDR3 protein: CAWSKVMGNHSPLHF; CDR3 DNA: TGTGCCTGGAGCAAAGTTATGGGCAATCATTCACCCCTCCACTTT
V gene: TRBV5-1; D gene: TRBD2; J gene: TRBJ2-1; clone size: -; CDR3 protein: CASSLGGSGIYNEQFF; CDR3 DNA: TGCGCCAGCAGCTTGGGGGGTAGCGGGATTTACAATGAGCAGTTCTTC
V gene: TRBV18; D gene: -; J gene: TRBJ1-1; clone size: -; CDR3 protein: CASSPPVNTEAFF; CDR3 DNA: TGTGCCAGCTCACCACCCGTTAACACTGAAGCTTTCTTT
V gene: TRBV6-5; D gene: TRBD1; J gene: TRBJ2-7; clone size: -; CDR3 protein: CASSYSIGTGGYEQYF; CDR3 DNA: TGTGCCAGCAGTTACTCGATTGGGACAGGGGGCTACGAGCAGTACTTC
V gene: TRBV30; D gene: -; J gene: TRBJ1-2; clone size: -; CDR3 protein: CAWILGRYGYTF; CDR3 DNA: TGTGCCTGGATACTAGGGAGGTATGGCTACACCTTC
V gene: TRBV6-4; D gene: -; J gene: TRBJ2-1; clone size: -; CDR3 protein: CASSGGGSGNEQFF; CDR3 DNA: TGTGCCAGCAGTGGGGGCGGCTCCGGCAATGAGCAGTTCTTC
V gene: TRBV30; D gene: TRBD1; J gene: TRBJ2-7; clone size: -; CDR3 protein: CAWSGGDRSSYEQYF; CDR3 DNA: TGTGCCTGGAGTGGGGGGGACAGGAGCTCCTACGAGCAGTACTTC
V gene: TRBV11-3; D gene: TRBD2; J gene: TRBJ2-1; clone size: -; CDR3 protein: CASSPTSGTSNEQFF; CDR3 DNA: TGTGCCAGCAGCCCGACTAGCGGGACCTCAAATGAGCAGTTCTTC
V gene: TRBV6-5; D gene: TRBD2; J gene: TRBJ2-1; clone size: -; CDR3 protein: CASRLLAGASNEQFF; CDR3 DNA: TGTGCCAGCAGATTACTAGCGGGAGCGTCCAATGAGCAGTTCTTC
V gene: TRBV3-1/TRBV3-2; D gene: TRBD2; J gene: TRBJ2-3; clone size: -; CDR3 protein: CASSQEGSGRTDTQYF; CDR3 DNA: TGTGCCAGCAGCCAAGAAGGTAGCGGGAGGACAGATACGCAGTATTTT
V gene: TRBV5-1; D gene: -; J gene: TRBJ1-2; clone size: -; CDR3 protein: CASSVDSYGYTF; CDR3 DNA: TGCGCCAGCAGCGTGGACAGCTATGGCTACACCTTC
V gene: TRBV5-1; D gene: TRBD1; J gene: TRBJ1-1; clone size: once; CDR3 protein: CASSQWTGREVYTEAFF; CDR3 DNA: TGCGCCAGCAGCCAATGGACAGGGCGAGAGGTTTACACTGAAGCTTTCTTT
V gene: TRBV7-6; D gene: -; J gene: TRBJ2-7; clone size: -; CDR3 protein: CASSGQGLNEQYF; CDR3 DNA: TGTGCCAGCAGCGGGCAGGGGTTGAACGAGCAGTACTTC
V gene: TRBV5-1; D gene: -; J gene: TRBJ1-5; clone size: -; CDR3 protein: CASSLEGGLGQPQHF; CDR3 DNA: TGCGCCAGCAGCTTGGAGGGGGGACTAGGTCAGCCCCAGCATTTT
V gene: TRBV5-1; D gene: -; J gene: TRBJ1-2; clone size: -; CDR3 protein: CASSLAPGETGYTF; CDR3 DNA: TGCGCCAGCAGCTTGGCCCCAGGGGAAACGGGCTACACCTTC
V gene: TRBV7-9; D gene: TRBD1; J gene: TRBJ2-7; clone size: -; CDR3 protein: CASSSGTGEQYF; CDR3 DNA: TGTGCCAGCAGCTCTGGGACAGGTGAGCAGTACTTC
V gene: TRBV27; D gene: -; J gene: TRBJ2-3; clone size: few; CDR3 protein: CASGGAVADTQYF; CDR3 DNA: TGTGCCAGCGGGGGGGCCGTAGCAGATACGCAGTATTTT
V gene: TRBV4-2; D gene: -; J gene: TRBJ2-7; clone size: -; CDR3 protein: CASSQDVGRSYEQYF; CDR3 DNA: TGTGCCAGCAGCCAAGATGTGGGCCGCTCCTACGAGCAGTACTTC
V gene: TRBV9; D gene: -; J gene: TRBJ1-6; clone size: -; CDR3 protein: CASSGWSSPLHF; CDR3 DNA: TGTGCCAGCAGCGGATGGAGTTCACCCCTCCACTTT